The 10 T cell receptor beta chains listed next were all sequenced from one sample in a study of metastatic and nonmetastatic thyroid tumors (dated by TCRdb to about 2020). None of the patients had been given any treatment before thyroid surgery. Preparation of the library involved PCR. The instrument was an Illumina HiSeq 4000. Clones were called with MiXCR by TCRdb after fastp trimmed the public reads at Q25, and only in-frame beta chains were retained. In this sample the table shows 30,000 to 35,000 clones, over 25% of which occur a single time. Of the sample, 6.5% to 9% is held by the ten largest clones. Sequencing was performed on blood. The receptors stem from a female donor with papillary thyroid cancer or a benign thyroid nodule (not recorded which). Some clones in this sample may be carry-over from other donors' samples.

To note about this clone: The missing conserved phenylalanine or tryptophan at the end of this CDR3 makes a read error likely. The chain has TRBV24-1 and TRBJ2-5; TRBD1 agrees at 8 bases. Unmatched junction bases numbered 10, after V lost 4 bases and J lost 7 bases. Germline-derived CDR1 and CDR2 are KGHDR and SFDVKD. The CDR3 totals 15 residues. CDR3 sequence (DNA): TGTGCCACCAGTGACCTAGGACAGGGAGTAGTGACCCAGTACGTC. It translates to CATSDLGQGVVTQYV.

This clone was observed a few times. One end of the junction does not line up with germline, which may come from a read error. The gene calls are TRBV28 and TRBJ2-2; TRBD1 is a possible D gene (5 bases). Germline V gives CDR1 MDHEN, CDR2 SYDVKM. CDR3 length: 15 residues. CDR3 sequence (DNA): TGTGCCAGCAGACCGACAGTGAAGAACACCGGTGAGCTGTTTTTT. It is translated as CASRPTVKNTGELFF.

This clone was seen many times. The chain uses TRBV7-9 and TRBJ2-7, with TRBD2 as a possible D gene (6 bases). This CDR3 comprises 14 residues. Germline V lookup: CDR1 SEHNR, CDR2 FQNEAQ (reference sequence). The V end lost 1 base, the J end lost 6 bases, and 13 bases lay between the germline ends. In DNA, the CDR3 is TGTGCCAGCAGCTTAGGGTCCGGGACTTCCGAGCAGTACTTC. The encoded protein is CASSLGSGTSEQYF.

As regards this clone: No conserved phenylalanine or tryptophan is present at the end of the CDR3, so a read error is the likely explanation. The chain links TRBV20-1 to TRBJ1-1; TRBD1 agrees at 7 bases. The CDR3 has 14 amino acids. Germline V lookup: CDR1 DFQATT, CDR2 SNEGSKA (reference sequence). With 5 bases clipped from V and 7 bases from J, the junction kept 13 bases outside the gene matches. The DNA for the CDR3 is TGCAGTGCTCCATCCAGGACAGGCGGCAATGAAGCTTTCTTA. Protein: CSAPSRTGGNEAFL.

This clone was counted ten times or more. This chain uses TRBV7-3 with TRBJ2-5; TRBD2 agrees at 10 bases. With 0 bases clipped from V and 4 bases from J, the junction kept 2 bases outside the gene matches. Germline CDR1 reads SGHTA; CDR2 reads FQGTGA. The CDR3 is made up of 15 amino acids. In DNA, the CDR3 is TGTGCCAGCAGCTTAACCGGGACTAGCGTAGAGACCCAGTACTTC. It encodes CASSLTGTSVETQYF. The full variable domain, rest sourced from reference TRBV7-3 and TRBJ2-5, is GAGVSQTPSNKVTEKGKYVELRCDPISGHTALYWYRQSLGQGPEFLIYFQGTGAADDSGLPNDRFFAVRPEGSVSTLKIQRTERGDSAVYLCASSLTGTSVETQYFGPGTRLLVL.

The chain uses TRBV6-1 and TRBJ1-1; D is uncertain. Germline values: CDR1 MNHNS, CDR2 SASEGT. V was cut by 10 bases and J by 0 bases, with 15 bases left in between. The CDR3 has 14 residues. For the CDR3, the DNA is TGTGCCATCTGGGGTCTTCCTATGAACACTGAAGCTTTCTTT. Translating it yields CAIWGLPMNTEAFF.

This chain links TRBV24-1 with TRBJ2-7, with D unresolved. Germline assignment: CDR1 KGHDR and CDR2 SFDVKD. The CDR3 covers 11 residues. Trimming removed 2 bases at V and 13 bases at J, with 11 bases between. Written as DNA, the CDR3 is TGTGCCACCAGTGATTCCTACGATCATTACTTC. Its translation: CATSDSYDHYF.

In its sample, this clone was seen many times. The chain joins TRBV3-1 to TRBJ1-1, with D possibly being TRBD1 (6 bases). This CDR3 is built from 14 residues. The V and J ends lost 2 bases and 4 bases respectively, with 11 bases between them. Germline V CDR1 and CDR2: LGHDT, YNNKEL (reference sequence). This CDR3 is CASSQRGRGTEAFF. The CDR3 DNA reads as TGTGCCAGCAGCCAACGGGGGCGGGGCACTGAAGCTTTCTTT.

This clone was seen a handful of times. A much larger clone lies a single base off, so this may be a read error. This CDR3 is also generated by other DNA sequences in the sample. The rearrangement uses TRBV9 and TRBJ2-1; D call uncertain. This CDR3 comprises 13 residues. CDR1 is SGDLS, CDR2 YYNGEE, per germline. V lost 0 bases to trimming and J lost 7 bases, with 8 bases between them. This CDR3 reads CASSVGSLNEQFF. The CDR3 DNA follows: TGTGCCAGCAGCGTAGGTAGCCTTAATGAGCAGTTCTTC. Full variable domain (missing parts from reference TRBV9 and TRBJ2-1): DSGVTQTPKHLITATGQRVTLRCSPRSGDLSVYWYQQSLDQGLQFLIQYYNGEERAKGNILERFSAQQFPDLHSELNLSSLELGDSALYFCASSVGSLNEQFFGPGTRLTVL.

About this clone itself: Mismatch with germline at one junction end may stem from a read error. The CDR3 is CASSSQTGSTDTQYF. DNA for the CDR3: TGTGCCAGCAGCTCCCAGACCGGCAGCACAGATACGCAGTATTTT. The genes are TRBV5-1 and TRBJ2-3; D is unresolved. This CDR3 region has 15 residues. CDR1 and CDR2 from the germline V gene are SGHRS and YFSETQ.